Listed below are T cell receptor beta chains from one sample, sequenced in a study of cytomegalovirus exposure and HLA in healthy donors. Only in-frame clones appear in the TCRdb table, and some are missing; sequencing was by immunoSEQ multiplex PCR. Here the sample spans roughly 180,000 clones, roughly four fifths being singletons. The specimen sequenced was PBMCs. The origin of the receptors is a man aged 18 to 30 in good health and CMV-seronegative. Each CDR3 is given with its conserved first and last residue. D genes are given only for firm matches. Expanded clones get a size class; other rows say once, few or many, or leave the size out.

d_call: TRBD1
j_call: TRBJ1-5
clone_size: .
v_call: TRBV7-2
cdr3_nt: TGTGCCAGCAGCTTTGGACAGGGAAGCAATCAGCCCCAGCATTTT
cdr3_aa: CASSFGQGSNQPQHF

d_call: .
j_call: TRBJ1-5
clone_size: .
v_call: TRBV11-2
cdr3_nt: TGTGCCAGCAGCTTTCACGGGAACCAGCCCCAGCATTTT
cdr3_aa: CASSFHGNQPQHF

d_call: .
j_call: TRBJ1-1
clone_size: few
v_call: TRBV5-6
cdr3_nt: TGTGCCAGCAGCTTGGATTTGGGCACCGTGAACACTGAAGCTTTCTTT
cdr3_aa: CASSLDLGTVNTEAFF

d_call: .
j_call: TRBJ1-1
clone_size: .
v_call: TRBV21-1
cdr3_nt: TGTGCCCGCCCAGCGAGGAACACTGAAGCTTTCTTT
cdr3_aa: CARPARNTEAFF

d_call: TRBD2
j_call: TRBJ2-1
clone_size: few
v_call: TRBV7-2
cdr3_nt: TGTGCCAGCAGCCCCGGGCTAGCGGGGCATGAGCAGTTCTTC
cdr3_aa: CASSPGLAGHEQFF

d_call: .
j_call: TRBJ2-3
clone_size: once
v_call: TRBV6-5
cdr3_nt: TGTGCCAGCGGACTTTACACAGATACGCAGTATTTT
cdr3_aa: CASGLYTDTQYF

d_call: TRBD2
j_call: TRBJ2-7
clone_size: .
v_call: TRBV19
cdr3_nt: TGTGCCAGTAGTATGACCGGGACTAGCGTAGTCTACGAGCAGTACTTC
cdr3_aa: CASSMTGTSVVYEQYF

d_call: TRBD1
j_call: TRBJ2-3
clone_size: .
v_call: TRBV5-6
cdr3_nt: TGTGCCAGCAGCTTTAGGGGGACAGGGAAAACAGATACGCAGTATTTT
cdr3_aa: CASSFRGTGKTDTQYF

d_call: .
j_call: TRBJ2-3
clone_size: .
v_call: TRBV5-1
cdr3_nt: TGCGCCACCTTGAACGGGGATACGCAGTATTTT
cdr3_aa: CATLNGDTQYF

d_call: TRBD2
j_call: TRBJ2-3
clone_size: .
v_call: TRBV7-2
cdr3_nt: TGTGCCAGCAGCTTACGACTAGCGGGAGGCGGAGATACGCAGTATTTT
cdr3_aa: CASSLRLAGGGDTQYF

d_call: TRBD2
j_call: TRBJ2-5
clone_size: few
v_call: TRBV2
cdr3_nt: TGTGCCAGCAGTGAAGAGACTAGCGGGGTCCAAGAGACCCAGTACTTC
cdr3_aa: CASSEETSGVQETQYF

d_call: TRBD1
j_call: TRBJ1-6
clone_size: few
v_call: TRBV28
cdr3_nt: TGTGCCAGCAGACCCTCCACAGGGGGCAAGGGTTCCCTATTTAATTCACCCCTCCACTTT
cdr3_aa: CASRPSTGGKGSLFNSPLHF

d_call: .
j_call: TRBJ2-7
clone_size: .
v_call: TRBV5-5
cdr3_nt: TGTGCCAGCAGCTCCACCGGACAGTGGGCCTACGAGCAGTACTTC
cdr3_aa: CASSSTGQWAYEQYF

d_call: .
j_call: TRBJ1-6
clone_size: once
v_call: TRBV6-5
cdr3_nt: TGTGCCAGCAGTTACCAGGTGGCTTCACCCCCCCACTTT
cdr3_aa: CASSYQVASPPHF

d_call: .
j_call: TRBJ2-7
clone_size: .
v_call: TRBV5-5
cdr3_nt: TGTGCCAGCAGCACCTTTGGGGACACCGTCTACGAGCAGTACTTC
cdr3_aa: CASSTFGDTVYEQYF

d_call: .
j_call: TRBJ1-1
clone_size: .
v_call: TRBV6-5
cdr3_nt: TGTGCCAGCAGATGGGGCACACAGGGTCGCGCTGAAGCTTTCTTT
cdr3_aa: CASRWGTQGRAEAFF

d_call: TRBD2
j_call: TRBJ2-2
clone_size: .
v_call: TRBV5-1
cdr3_nt: TGCGCCAGCAGCTGGGGCTTTGCGGGAGGAGGCACCGGGGAGCTGTTTTTT
cdr3_aa: CASSWGFAGGGTGELFF

d_call: .
j_call: TRBJ1-2
clone_size: .
v_call: TRBV6-4
cdr3_nt: TGTGCGGACAGCCTAAGGAACTATGGCTACACCTTC
cdr3_aa: CADSLRNYGYTF

d_call: .
j_call: TRBJ2-1
clone_size: .
v_call: TRBV18
cdr3_nt: TGTGCCAGCTCACCACCGACAGATAATGAGCAGTTCTTC
cdr3_aa: CASSPPTDNEQFF

d_call: .
j_call: TRBJ1-4
clone_size: .
v_call: TRBV11-2
cdr3_nt: TGTGCCAGCTGCCTACGACCCAGGGGTGAAAAACTGTTTTTT
cdr3_aa: CASCLRPRGEKLFF

d_call: .
j_call: TRBJ1-2
clone_size: .
v_call: TRBV5-5
cdr3_nt: TGTGCCAGCAGCCATAGGACAGACTATGGCTACACCTTC
cdr3_aa: CASSHRTDYGYTF

d_call: TRBD2
j_call: TRBJ2-5
clone_size: .
v_call: TRBV7-6
cdr3_nt: TGTGCCAGCAGCTCCGGGGGGGGGCTAATAGCGGGAGCGGGAGAGACCCAGTACTTC
cdr3_aa: CASSSGGGLIAGAGETQYF

d_call: .
j_call: TRBJ1-3
clone_size: .
v_call: TRBV28
cdr3_nt: TGTGCCAGCCTCCGACCAGGTCTTGGCTCTGGAAACACCATATATTTT
cdr3_aa: CASLRPGLGSGNTIYF

d_call: .
j_call: TRBJ1-1
clone_size: .
v_call: TRBV15
cdr3_nt: TGTGCCGCGGCCGGGCTCAGCGGAGCTTTCTTT
cdr3_aa: CAAAGLSGAFF

d_call: .
j_call: TRBJ1-5
clone_size: .
v_call: TRBV6-1
cdr3_nt: TGTGCCAGCAGTACCGGCCTAGGGGGCAATCAGCCCCAGCATTTT
cdr3_aa: CASSTGLGGNQPQHF

d_call: .
j_call: TRBJ1-2
clone_size: .
v_call: TRBV7-9
cdr3_nt: TGTTCCAGCACCACCATGGGGAGATACACCTTC
cdr3_aa: CSSTTMGRYTF

d_call: .
j_call: TRBJ2-2
clone_size: .
v_call: TRBV5-1
cdr3_nt: TGCGCCAGCAGCCCGGCCGGGTACACCGGGGAGCTGTTTTTT
cdr3_aa: CASSPAGYTGELFF

d_call: TRBD1
j_call: TRBJ1-5
clone_size: .
v_call: TRBV19
cdr3_nt: TGTGCCAGTAGCGACAGGGGGTCTCAGCCCCAGCATTTT
cdr3_aa: CASSDRGSQPQHF

d_call: TRBD2
j_call: TRBJ2-3
clone_size: .
v_call: TRBV11-1
cdr3_nt: TGTGCCAGCAGCTTAGTAAAGGGAGCGGGGAGAAACACAGATACGCAGTATTTT
cdr3_aa: CASSLVKGAGRNTDTQYF

d_call: TRBD2
j_call: TRBJ2-1
clone_size: .
v_call: TRBV5-5
cdr3_nt: TGTGCCAGCAGCTCGATAGCGGGAAGCTACAATGAGCAGTTCTTC
cdr3_aa: CASSSIAGSYNEQFF

d_call: .
j_call: TRBJ1-5
clone_size: .
v_call: TRBV11-3
cdr3_nt: TGTGCCAGCAGCTTGAGTAACGAATATAGCAATCAGCCCCAGCATTTT
cdr3_aa: CASSLSNEYSNQPQHF